A single sample is the source of the 26 T cell receptor beta chains below, sequenced in a study of blood T cell repertoires in COVID-19. Profiling relied on immunoSEQ multiplex PCR, and the TCRdb table lists in-frame clones only, not all of them. The sample has tens of thousands of clones; about 90% are singletons. Sequencing was done on a sample of peripheral blood. The source of these receptors is a human donor in a cohort sampled during active COVID-19.

The chain is built from TRBV30 and TRBJ1-1, with D perhaps TRBD1 (5 bases). Germline V gene lookup returns CDR1 GTSNPN and CDR2 SVGIG (reference sequence). The germline V and J ends were trimmed by 4 bases and 3 bases, with 15 bases remaining between them. The CDR3 totals 14 residues. CDR3 in DNA: TGTGCCTGGATGCGACAGCTGGGCGACACTGAAGCTTTCTTT. This codes for CAWMRQLGDTEAFF.

This clone appeared once. The V call is TRBV28, the J call TRBJ2-5; D may be TRBD2 (6 bases). The V end lost 4 bases, the J end lost 5 bases, and 14 bases lay between the germline ends. Germline V lookup: CDR1 MDHEN, CDR2 SYDVKM. CDR3 length equals 14 residues. CDR3: CASSSVGLRETQYF. The CDR3 DNA reads TGTGCCAGCAGTTCTGTGGGACTTCGTGAGACCCAGTACTTC.

The rearrangement uses TRBV28 and TRBJ1-6; 9 bases agree with TRBD1. The germline V gene has CDR1 MDHEN and CDR2 SYDVKM. The CDR3 has 15 residues. J lost 9 bases, V lost 2 bases, and 5 bases had no gene match. The CDR3 nucleotides read TGTGCCAGCAGTTTAGGGGGACAGGGTTTTTCACCCCTCCACTTT. Protein product: CASSLGGQGFSPLHF.

This sequence joins TRBV6-5 and TRBJ2-7; 11 bases match TRBD2. The CDR3 length is 15 residues. Trimming at V came to 6 bases and at J to 0 bases, leaving 4 bases not matched to a gene. The germline gives CDR1 MNHEY, CDR2 SVGAGI. The CDR3 reads CASSGTSGSSYEQYF. CDR3 nucleotides: TGTGCCAGCAGCGGGACTAGCGGTAGCTCCTACGAGCAGTACTTC.

The chain has TRBV2 and TRBJ2-2; 9 bases agree with TRBD1. After removal of 6 bases from V and 5 bases from J, the junction contained 7 bases not matched to a gene. CDR1 SNHLY and CDR2 FYNNEI come from the germline V gene. This CDR3 region has 15 residues. The CDR3 loop is CASRAGTGYTGELFF. The CDR3 DNA reads TGTGCCAGCAGGGCCGGGACAGGGTATACCGGGGAGCTGTTTTTT. The complete variable domain, with remaining parts taken from reference TRBV2 and TRBJ2-2, reads EPEVTQTPSHQVTQMGQEVILRCVPISNHLYFYWYRQILGQKVEFLVSFYNNEISEKSEIFDDQFSVERPDGSNFTLKIRSTKLEDSAMYFCASRAGTGYTGELFFGEGSRLTVL.

The rearrangement joins TRBV2 to TRBJ1-2; D not resolved. The V gene's germline CDR1 is SNHLY and CDR2 FYNNEI. This CDR3 is 17 amino acids long. V was trimmed by 0 bases and J by 0 bases, leaving 14 bases between them. The CDR3 is CASSEAAGQNANYGYTF. As DNA, the CDR3 is TGTGCCAGCAGTGAAGCGGCTGGGCAGAATGCTAACTATGGCTACACCTTC.

This clone was counted ten times or more. The V and J genes are TRBV24-1 and TRBJ1-2, with D perhaps TRBD1 (6 bases). There are 14 residues in the CDR3. V gave up 3 bases and J gave up 8 bases, with 15 bases separating them. The V gene's germline CDR1 is KGHDR and CDR2 SFDVKD. The CDR3 here is CATSDPYRDDGYTF. In DNA form, the CDR3 reads TGTGCCACCAGTGATCCATACAGGGATGACGGCTACACCTTC.

V and J are TRBV27 and TRBJ2-3; tentative D call: TRBD2 (5 bases). Germline lookup yields CDR1 MNHEY and CDR2 SMNVEV (reference sequence). Trimming removed 6 bases from V and 0 bases from J, with 19 bases in between. The CDR3 has 17 residues. In DNA form, the CDR3 reads TGTGCCAGCAGCGCCTCGGGGTGGCGGGCTAGCACAGATACGCAGTATTTT. Translated: CASSASGWRASTDTQYF.

This clone was picked up a small number of times. J is TRBJ2-7 and V is TRBV6-2 or TRBV6-3, with 8 bases fitting TRBD1. CDR1 and CDR2 (germline): MNHEY, SVGEGT. The V segment lost 2 bases and the J segment 2 bases; nucleotides outside the gene matches: 5. The CDR3 consists of 15 residues. CDR3 residues: CASSYEGTGAYEQYF. CDR3 bases: TGTGCCAGCAGTTACGAAGGGACAGGAGCCTACGAGCAGTACTTC.

This chain joins TRBV2 and TRBJ2-7, with 10 bases lining up with TRBD2. CDR3 length: 15 residues. The ends lost 2 bases at V and 3 bases at J; junction bases unmatched: 4. CDR1 and CDR2 from the germline V gene are SNHLY and FYNNEI. CDR3 DNA: TGTGCCAGCAGTGAATTCTCTAGCGGGAGCTACGAGCAGTACTTC. Protein product: CASSEFSSGSYEQYF.

This chain connects TRBV9 to TRBJ1-5, with TRBD1 matching over 7 bases. The V and J ends lost 0 bases and 6 bases, in that order; junction bases with no gene match: 6. This CDR3 is built from 15 residues. CDR1 is SGDLS and CDR2 is YYNGEE in the germline V gene. In nucleotides, the CDR3 is TGTGCCAGCAGCGTAGGGACAGGCGGTGGTCAGCCCCAGCATTTT. Its protein is CASSVGTGGGQPQHF.

V is TRBV7-3 and J is TRBJ1-2; 7 bases are shared with TRBD1. This CDR3 spans 15 amino acids. Germline trimming cut 5 bases from V and 5 bases from J; bases unmatched to any gene: 11. Germline assignment: CDR1 SGHTA and CDR2 FQGTGA. The CDR3 protein is CASSPKGADVYGYTF. The CDR3, as DNA: TGTGCCAGCAGCCCGAAGGGGGCCGACGTGTATGGCTACACCTTC. Looking up the rest from reference TRBV7-3 and TRBJ1-2 gives the full variable domain: GAGVSQTPSNKVTEKGKYVELRCDPISGHTALYWYRQSLGQGPEFLIYFQGTGAADDSGLPNDRFFAVRPEGSVSTLKIQRTERGDSAVYLCASSPKGADVYGYTFGSGTRLTVV.

The CDR3 DNA sequence: TGTGCCAGCAGCTTGGTGGGACTAGCGGGAGGGCGGGAGCAGTTCTTC. Translating gives CASSLVGLAGGREQFF. The J gene is TRBJ2-1, the V gene TRBV5-4; 16 bases are a match to TRBD2. There are 16 residues in the CDR3. The ends lost 0 bases at V and 10 bases at J; junction bases unmatched: 4. Germline V gene lookup returns CDR1 SGHNT and CDR2 YYREEE (reference sequence).

This clone was seen a single time. The chain employs TRBV27 and TRBJ2-3; 13 bases align to TRBD2. CDR1 is MNHEY and CDR2 is SMNVEV in the germline V gene (reference sequence). This CDR3 contains 17 residues. With V trimmed by 4 bases and J by 5 bases, 9 bases remained unmatched. CDR3 sequence reads: CASSYLTSGGAGDTQYF. CDR3 DNA: TGTGCCAGCAGTTATCTTACTAGCGGGGGGGCAGGAGATACGCAGTATTTT.

This clone was observed a single time. The rearrangement joins TRBV27 to TRBJ1-4; TRBD1 matches at 10 bases. V trimming: 0 bases; J trimming: 8 bases; junction bases outside the gene matches: 6. CDR3 size: 16 residues. Germline V gives CDR1 MNHEY, CDR2 SMNVEV (reference sequence). CDR3 in amino acids: CASSLSTGTGDEKLFF. In DNA, the CDR3 is TGTGCCAGCAGTTTATCTACCGGGACAGGGGACGAAAAACTGTTTTTT. Using reference TRBV27 and TRBJ1-4 for the parts outside the CDR3, the full variable domain is EAQVTQNPRYLITVTGKKLTVTCSQNMNHEYMSWYRQDPGLGLRQIYYSMNVEVTDKGDVPEGYKVSRKEKRNFPLILESPSPNQTSLYFCASSLSTGTGDEKLFFGSGTQLSVL.

The V gene is TRBV5-5, the J gene TRBJ2-3; TRBD2 is a possible D gene (5 bases). The CDR3 runs 15 residues. Germline CDR1 and CDR2: SGHKS and YYEKEE (reference sequence). V lost 6 bases, J lost 0 bases, and 14 bases lay in between. CDR3 DNA: TGTGCCAGCACGGGAACCCCACATAGCACAGATACGCAGTATTTT. The encoded protein is CASTGTPHSTDTQYF.

This clone was detected once. This chain links TRBV5-5 with TRBJ2-3; no firm D call. Trimming shortened V by 0 bases and J by 0 bases, and 5 bases separated the two germline ends. The CDR3 extends over 14 amino acids. The V gene's germline CDR1 is SGHKS and CDR2 YYEKEE (reference sequence). CDR3: CASSLVTSTDTQYF. The CDR3 DNA reads as TGTGCCAGCAGCTTGGTGACTAGCACAGATACGCAGTATTTT.

V gene TRBV23-1 combines with J gene TRBJ2-1, with 8 positions matching TRBD1. TRBV23-1 is designated an ORF whose function remains uncertain. CDR3 length: 12 amino acids. The CDR3 region is CADRGSYNEQFF. The CDR3 bases are TGCGCAGACAGGGGATCCTACAATGAGCAGTTCTTC.

The rearrangement links TRBV18 to TRBJ1-4, with 8 bases fitting TRBD1. With V trimmed by 6 bases and J by 8 bases, 17 bases remained unmatched. The CDR3 is made up of 17 amino acids. CDR1 is KGHSH and CDR2 is LQKENI in the germline V gene. CDR3 in amino acids: CASSLKAPGGREEKLFF. The CDR3 region has the DNA TGTGCCAGCTCCCTAAAAGCCCCAGGGGGCAGGGAGGAAAAACTGTTTTTT.

The V call is TRBV6-2 or TRBV6-3, the J call TRBJ1-1; D unresolved. Germline V gene lookup returns CDR1 MNHEY and CDR2 SVGEGT. Deletions cut 6 bases from V and 0 bases from J, with 11 bases between. The CDR3 has 14 residues. CDR3 in amino acids: CASSPPELNTEAFF. In nucleotides, the CDR3 is TGTGCCAGCAGCCCCCCCGAGCTGAACACTGAAGCTTTCTTT.

The CDR3 is CASSFRTSGGALNYEQYF. Here the CDR3 DNA reads TGTGCCAGCAGTTTTCGGACTAGCGGGGGGGCCCTAAACTACGAGCAGTACTTC. The chain couples TRBV28 to TRBJ2-7; 15 bases line up with TRBD2. J gave up 3 bases and V 3 bases, and 9 bases lay outside the gene matches. CDR1 and CDR2 from the germline V gene are MDHEN and SYDVKM. This CDR3 spans 18 amino acids.

The gene calls are TRBV19 and TRBJ1-5; 9 nucleotides align to TRBD1. The ends lost 6 bases at V and 6 bases at J; junction bases unmatched: 9. Germline assignment: CDR1 LNHDA and CDR2 SQIVND (reference sequence). The CDR3 spans 15 residues. CDR3 residues: CASRTGQGRTQPQHF. Written as DNA, the CDR3 is TGTGCCAGTAGGACGGGACAGGGCCGGACTCAGCCCCAGCATTTT.

The rearrangement uses TRBV7-8 and TRBJ2-3; 7 bases fit TRBD1. V lost 2 bases to trimming and J lost 2 bases; unmatched junction nucleotides: 7. Germline V gene sequence: CDR1 SGHVS, CDR2 FQNEAQ. This CDR3 region has 16 residues. CDR3 coding DNA: TGTGCCAGCAGCTTACGGGACAGACGAAACACAGATACGCAGTATTTT. Residues: CASSLRDRRNTDTQYF.

This clone was counted a few times. The rearrangement joins TRBV7-8 to TRBJ1-5; D possibly corresponds to TRBD1 (5 bases). Germline loops: CDR1 SGHVS, CDR2 FQNEAQ. Between the trimmed V and J ends, which lost 4 bases and 0 bases, there was a span of 22 bases. The CDR3 totals 19 residues. CDR3 sequence reads: CASSWAPETAPYSNQPQHF. CDR3 bases: TGTGCCAGCAGCTGGGCCCCAGAGACAGCCCCATATAGCAATCAGCCCCAGCATTTT.

The chain combines TRBV18 with TRBJ1-1; 7 bases match TRBD1. The CDR3 length is 15 residues. In germline, CDR1 is KGHSH, CDR2 LQKENI. V shed 2 bases and J 1 base; nucleotides not matched to a gene: 4. CDR3 sequence: CASSPETGENTEAFF. CDR3 bases: TGTGCCAGCTCACCAGAAACAGGGGAGAACACTGAAGCTTTCTTT.

V usage is TRBV5-4 and J usage is TRBJ1-1; TRBD1 aligns across 8 bases. V shed 8 bases, J shed 1 base, and the junction held 10 bases outside the gene matches. This CDR3 has 15 residues. From germline, CDR1 is SGHNT and CDR2 YYREEE (reference sequence). CDR3: CASGQGGFPNTEAFF. CDR3 nucleotides: TGTGCCAGTGGACAGGGTGGATTTCCGAACACTGAAGCTTTCTTT.